Included here is one T cell receptor (beta chain) sequence, with context. This sample is drawn from a study of blood T cell repertoires in COVID-19. As for the study in general: Researchers got acute and convalescent COVID-19 samples from the United States, Italy and Spain. T cells, B-cell-depleted T cells, or PBMCs provided the cDNA or gDNA that served as material.

Repertoires were generated with immunoSEQ multiplex PCR, while TCRdb's copy carries only in-frame clones and drops some. In the table there are approximately 70,000 clones, 65% to 80% of which are singletons. Germline V gene lookup returns CDR1 KGHDR and CDR2 SFDVKD. The CDR3 is 16 amino acids. Germline trimming cut 4 bases from V and 4 bases from J; bases unmatched to any gene: 10. The sequencing sample was made of peripheral blood. The chain carries TRBV24-1 and TRBJ2-5; 8 bases agree with TRBD2. This sequence was found in a man in his 60s with active or convalescent COVID-19. The CDR3, as DNA: TGTGCCACCAGTGAGTCACGAGCGGGGGTTTCAGAGACCCAGTACTTC. It translates to CATSESRAGVSETQYF.